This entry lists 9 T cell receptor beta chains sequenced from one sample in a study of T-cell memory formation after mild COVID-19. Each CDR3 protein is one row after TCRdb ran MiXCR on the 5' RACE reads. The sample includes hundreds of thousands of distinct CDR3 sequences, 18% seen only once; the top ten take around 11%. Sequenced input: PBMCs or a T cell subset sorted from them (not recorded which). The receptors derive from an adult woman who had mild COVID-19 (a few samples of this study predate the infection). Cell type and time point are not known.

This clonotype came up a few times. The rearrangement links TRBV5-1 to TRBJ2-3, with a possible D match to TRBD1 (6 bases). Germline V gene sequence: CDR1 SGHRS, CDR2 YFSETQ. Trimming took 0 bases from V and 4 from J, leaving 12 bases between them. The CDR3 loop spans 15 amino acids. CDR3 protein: CASSLAGVDADTQYF. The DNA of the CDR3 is TGCGCCAGCAGCTTGGCAGGGGTCGACGCAGATACGCAGTATTTT.

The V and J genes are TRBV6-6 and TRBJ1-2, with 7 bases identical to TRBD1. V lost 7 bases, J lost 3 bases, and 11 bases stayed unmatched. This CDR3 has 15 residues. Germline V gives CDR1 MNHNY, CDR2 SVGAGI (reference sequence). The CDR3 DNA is TGTGCCAGCATCAAATCAGGGGGAGATCACTATGGCTACACCTTC. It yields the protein CASIKSGGDHYGYTF.

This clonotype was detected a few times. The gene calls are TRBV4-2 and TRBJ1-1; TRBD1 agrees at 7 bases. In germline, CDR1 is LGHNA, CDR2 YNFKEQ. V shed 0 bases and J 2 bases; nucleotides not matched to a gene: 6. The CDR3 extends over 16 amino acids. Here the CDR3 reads CASSQEWDRANTEAFF. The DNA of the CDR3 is TGTGCCAGCAGCCAAGAATGGGACAGAGCTAACACTGAAGCTTTCTTT.

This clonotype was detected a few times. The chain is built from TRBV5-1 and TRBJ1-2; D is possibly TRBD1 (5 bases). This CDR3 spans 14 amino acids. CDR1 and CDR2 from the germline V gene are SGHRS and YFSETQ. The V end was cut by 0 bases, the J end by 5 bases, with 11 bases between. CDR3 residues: CASSLVQGEYGYTF. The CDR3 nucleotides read TGCGCCAGCAGCTTGGTGCAGGGAGAATATGGCTACACCTTC.

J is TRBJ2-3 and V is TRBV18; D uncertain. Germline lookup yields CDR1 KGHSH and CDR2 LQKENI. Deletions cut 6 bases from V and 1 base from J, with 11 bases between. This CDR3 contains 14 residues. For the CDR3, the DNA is TGTGCCAGCTCCCCTAAGGACGGCACAGATACGCAGTATTTT. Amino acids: CASSPKDGTDTQYF.

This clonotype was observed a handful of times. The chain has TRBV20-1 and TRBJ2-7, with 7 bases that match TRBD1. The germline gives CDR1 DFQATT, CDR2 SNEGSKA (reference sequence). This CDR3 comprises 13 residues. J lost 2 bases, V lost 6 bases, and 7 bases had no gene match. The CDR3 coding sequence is TGCAGTGCCGAGACAGGGCGAACCTACGAGCAGTACTTC. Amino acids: CSAETGRTYEQYF.

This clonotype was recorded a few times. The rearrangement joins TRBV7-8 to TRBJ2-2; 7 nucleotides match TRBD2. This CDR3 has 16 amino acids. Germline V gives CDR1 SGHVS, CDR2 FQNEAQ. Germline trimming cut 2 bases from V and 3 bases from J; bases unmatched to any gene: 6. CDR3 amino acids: CASSLKAGVDTGELFF. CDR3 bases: TGTGCCAGCAGCTTAAAGGCGGGGGTGGACACCGGGGAGCTGTTTTTT.

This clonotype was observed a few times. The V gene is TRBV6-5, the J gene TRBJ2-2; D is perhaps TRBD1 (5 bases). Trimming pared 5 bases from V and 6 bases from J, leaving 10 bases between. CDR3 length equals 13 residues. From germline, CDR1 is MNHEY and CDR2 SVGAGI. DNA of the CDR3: TGTGCCAGCAGTAGCAGGGATCCCGGGGAGCTGTTTTTT. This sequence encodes CASSSRDPGELFF.

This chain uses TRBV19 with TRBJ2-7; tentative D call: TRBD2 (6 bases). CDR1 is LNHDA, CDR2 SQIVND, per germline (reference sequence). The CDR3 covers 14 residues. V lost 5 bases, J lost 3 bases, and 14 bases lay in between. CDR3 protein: CASSLGLARYEQYF. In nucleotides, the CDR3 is TGTGCCAGTAGTTTGGGGCTAGCGCGCTACGAGCAGTACTTC.